Listed here is a single T cell receptor (beta chain). What this receptor recognizes is not known. No per-base quality is available; no much larger clone lies one base away. The data were obtained in a study of blood T cell repertoires in COVID-19 (dated by TCRdb to 2019 to 2021). Describing the broader study: The collaborator samples originated in the United States, Italy and Spain and spanned the acute and convalescent phases of COVID-19. The material from the prospective study consisted of cDNA or gDNA derived from T cells, B-cell-depleted T cells, or PBMCs. Subjects who had been exposed to COVID-19, were actively infected with it, or had recovered from it provided the deeply sampled blood TCRbeta repertoires that made up the dataset. The repertoires were released in a freely available public database intended as a resource for research on the immune response to SARS-CoV-2. The samples were drawn from the first 160 participants of the ongoing ImmuneRACE study and from 1,254 subjects provided by 6 global collaborators. The sample metadata nearly always contained a de-identified subject ID, COVID-19 status, age in years and sex. HLA class I and class II types, where available, came from metadata supplied by the sample provider rather than from assay-based typing. General study outcomes and caveats: The quantity of clinical and demographic metadata differed by source and by participant and was supplied without curation.

Between the V and J ends, shortened by 5 bases and 0 bases respectively, the junction contains 12 bases. Including the terminal cysteine and phenylalanine, the CDR3 comprises 15 residues. The read is trimmed to its CDR3 DNA, 45 bases read in frame from base 1. The germline V gene gives CDR1 as SGHRS and CDR2 as YFSETQ. Each collaborating institution followed its own protocols to collect whole blood in K2EDTA tubes. For TCRbeta analysis, collaborators shipped samples in one of three forms: frozen whole blood, isolated PBMCs, or DNA extracted from either of those sample types. TCRbeta CDR3 regions were amplified from genomic DNA by means of the immunoSEQ Assay, a bias-controlled multiplex PCR. Per the original workflow: The number of nucleated cells in each sample was estimated by amplification of reference gene primers within the assay. To quantify the absolute abundance of each unique TCRbeta CDR3 rearrangement, sequence reads were collapsed and filtered. For each sample, productive Simpson clonality was calculated as the square root of Simpson's diversity index across productive rearrangements. What TCRdb holds here is the immuneACCESS table cut down to in-frame rearrangements. Part of the clones is not present; checked against another copy, under half of the missing clones reflect an unresolved V gene, and the others are unexplained. D and trimming were read from the DNA, whereas the V and J calls and clone size are those reported in that table. The sample table lists 250,000 or so clones, around nine tenths of them with a count of one. The top ten clonotypes cover roughly 8% of the sample.

The sample was peripheral blood. Recombination linked TRBV5-1 to TRBJ1-3; perhaps TRBD1 is the D gene, with 6 bases matching. This sequence was found in a man in his forties with active or convalescent COVID-19. The DNA reads TGCGCCAGCAGAGATATCAGGGGCTCTGGAAACACCATATATTTT. It specifies CASRDIRGSGNTIYF. Supplemented by the reference TRBV5-1 and TRBJ1-3 proteins around the CDR3, the complete variable domain is KAGVTQTPRYLIKTRGQQVTLSCSPISGHRSVSWYQQTPGQGLQFLFEYFSETQRNKGNFPGRFSGRQFSNSRSEMNVSTLELGDSALYLCASRDIRGSGNTIYFGEGSWLTVV.